Reported below is one T cell receptor (beta chain). V lost 4 bases and J lost 5; bases outside the gene matches: 15. CDR1 MNHNS and CDR2 SASEGT come from the germline V gene. The CDR3 totals 18 residues. Regarding time point: pre-treatment sample, taken before nivolumab and TIL therapy. Patients were adults with stage 4 NSCLC. These data come from a study of TIL therapy for anti-PD-1-resistant metastatic lung cancer. Study-level information: Median tumor PD-L1 proportion score was 6%. Median tumor mutation burden was approximately 1.5 mutations per megabase.

This was the immunoSEQ v3 assay. Each library reached roughly 2 million read pairs, or roughly 4.5-6.5 million at deep level. Data came from immunoSEQ multiplex PCR; TCRdb stores just in-frame clones and leaves some out. This table has about 53,000 clones, 73% appearing once. The rearrangement links TRBV6-1 to TRBJ1-4; 8 positions agree with TRBD1. This sample comprised blood, obtained at baseline. The TCR originated in a person between 25 and 79 years old with non-small cell lung cancer. CDR3 residues: CASSARRIYRGRNEKLFF. The CDR3 DNA sequence: TGTGCCAGCAGTGCCAGACGAATCTACAGGGGGAGAAATGAAAAACTGTTTTTT.